These 12 T cell receptor beta chains were all obtained from the same sample, sequenced in a study of immune characteristics of hereditary and idiopathic chronic pancreatitis. The pancreas tissue came from patients undergoing total pancreatectomy with islet autotransplantation. Clones were read by immunoSEQ multiplex PCR, and TCRdb kept only the in-frame ones, dropping some. Of about 14,000 clones in the sample, less than 75% are singletons; the top ten hold about 14%. What was sequenced was pancreas tissue with hereditary chronic pancreatitis. These receptors were taken from a human donor with chronic pancreatitis.

This chain joins TRBV21-1 and TRBJ2-7; the listed D gene, TRBD1, was not tested against the DNA. TRBV21-1 is an annotated pseudogene. CDR3 length: 18 amino acids. In DNA form, the CDR3 reads TGTGCCAGCAGCCCCCGAGAACGCAGGGGGATTACGATGTACGAGCAGTACTTC. Its protein is CASSPRERRGITMYEQYF.

This clone has a single count. The genes are TRBV6-4 and TRBJ2-2; TRBD1 matches 7 bases. V trimming: 6 bases; J trimming: 4 bases; junction bases outside the gene matches: 5. The CDR3 runs 14 residues. CDR1 and CDR2 from the germline V gene are MRHNA and SNTAGT. The CDR3 DNA follows: TGTGCCAGCAGCGTGACAGGGAGCACCGGGGAGCTGTTTTTT. Its translation is CASSVTGSTGELFF.

This clone was picked up one time. The V call is TRBV14, the J call TRBJ1-3, with D possibly TRBD1 on 6 matching bases. Germline CDR1 reads SGHDN; CDR2 reads FVKESK. V lost 2 bases and J lost 13, with 12 bases in between. This CDR3 is built from 12 residues. The CDR3, as DNA: TGTGCCAGCAGCCAAAACACAGGGAGAATATATTTT. Translation: CASSQNTGRIYF.

The chain couples TRBV28 to TRBJ2-7; D gene unclear. There are 16 residues in the CDR3. V was trimmed by 3 bases and J by 3 bases, leaving 18 bases between them. CDR1 is MDHEN and CDR2 is SYDVKM in the germline V gene. In DNA, the CDR3 is TGTGCCAGCAGTTTGGCTTCCTATGTTAGTGGCTACGAGCAGTACTTC. Its translation is CASSLASYVSGYEQYF. Full variable domain (remainder filled in from reference TRBV28 and TRBJ2-7): DVKVTQSSRYLVKRTGEKVFLECVQDMDHENMFWYRQDPGLGLRLIYFSYDVKMKEKGDIPEGYSVSREKKERFSLILESASTNQTSMYLCASSLASYVSGYEQYFGPGTRLTVT.

A few counts support this clone. The J gene is TRBJ1-4, the V gene TRBV5-4; TRBD1 agrees at 9 bases. Germline V CDR1 and CDR2: SGHNT, YYREEE (reference sequence). The junction had 1 base not matched to a gene; V was cut back by 0 bases and J by 4 bases. The CDR3 runs to 15 residues. For the CDR3, the DNA is TGTGCCAGCAGCTTGGAGACAGGGGGTAATGAAAAACTGTTTTTT. It is translated as CASSLETGGNEKLFF.

This chain uses TRBV19 with TRBJ2-3; TRBD1 might be the D (5 bases). The CDR3 totals 15 residues. CDR1 is LNHDA, CDR2 SQIVND, per germline (reference sequence). V lost 4 bases and J lost 0, with 11 bases in between. CDR3 sequence: CASSTDRSSTDTQYF. The CDR3 region has the DNA TGTGCCAGTAGTACCGACAGATCTAGCACAGATACGCAGTATTTT.

The rearrangement links TRBV5-1 to TRBJ2-5; D is perhaps TRBD1 (5 bases). The CDR3 length is 14 residues. Trimming took off 0 bases at V and 2 bases at J, with 8 bases between the two ends. The V gene's germline CDR1 is SGHRS and CDR2 YFSETQ. In nucleotides, the CDR3 is TGCGCCAGCAGCTTGGCGGCAGGGCAAGAGACCCAGTACTTC. Its protein product is CASSLAAGQETQYF.

V and J are TRBV10-2 and TRBJ1-6; D gene uncertain. The CDR3 length is 13 residues. Germline CDR1 and CDR2: WSHSY and SAAADI. V lost 0 bases and J lost 11, with 8 bases in between. The CDR3 coding sequence is TGCGCCAGCAGTGAGTCGACTGCGGCACCCCTCCACTTT. As protein: CASSESTAAPLHF.

The J gene is TRBJ2-1, the V gene TRBV24-1; no clear D gene. V lost 2 bases to trimming and J lost 0 bases, with 10 bases between them. The CDR3 consists of 16 residues. CDR1 is KGHDR and CDR2 is SFDVKD in the germline V gene. CDR3 protein: CATSDSGPSSYNEQFF. Here the CDR3 DNA reads TGTGCCACCAGTGATTCGGGCCCGAGCTCCTACAATGAGCAGTTCTTC.

The chain carries TRBV7-8 and TRBJ2-1; TRBD2 agrees at 10 bases. The V segment lost 2 bases and the J segment 9 bases; nucleotides outside the gene matches: 10. The CDR3 contains 16 residues. The germline V gene has CDR1 SGHVS and CDR2 FQNEAQ. The CDR3 sequence is CASSLIQREGRSEQFF. As DNA, the CDR3 is TGTGCCAGCAGCTTAATCCAGCGGGAGGGCCGCAGTGAGCAGTTCTTC.

This clone was detected a few times. The chain uses TRBV9 and TRBJ2-3, with 8 bases lining up with TRBD2. The CDR3 loop spans 16 amino acids. With V trimmed by 4 bases and J by 3 bases, 10 bases remained unmatched. Germline V gives CDR1 SGDLS, CDR2 YYNGEE. The chain's CDR3 is CASSPRAGAATDTQYF. Here the CDR3 DNA reads TGTGCCAGCAGCCCTAGAGCGGGAGCGGCGACAGATACGCAGTATTTT.

V usage is TRBV7-9 and J usage is TRBJ2-2; 9 bases match TRBD2. CDR1 SEHNR and CDR2 FQNEAQ come from the germline V gene (reference sequence). V lost 5 bases, J lost 3 bases, and 13 bases stayed unmatched. CDR3 length: 18 amino acids. CDR3 residues: CASSLIAIAGAHTGELFF. In DNA, the CDR3 is TGTGCCAGCAGCCTAATCGCCATAGCGGGAGCCCACACCGGGGAGCTGTTTTTT.